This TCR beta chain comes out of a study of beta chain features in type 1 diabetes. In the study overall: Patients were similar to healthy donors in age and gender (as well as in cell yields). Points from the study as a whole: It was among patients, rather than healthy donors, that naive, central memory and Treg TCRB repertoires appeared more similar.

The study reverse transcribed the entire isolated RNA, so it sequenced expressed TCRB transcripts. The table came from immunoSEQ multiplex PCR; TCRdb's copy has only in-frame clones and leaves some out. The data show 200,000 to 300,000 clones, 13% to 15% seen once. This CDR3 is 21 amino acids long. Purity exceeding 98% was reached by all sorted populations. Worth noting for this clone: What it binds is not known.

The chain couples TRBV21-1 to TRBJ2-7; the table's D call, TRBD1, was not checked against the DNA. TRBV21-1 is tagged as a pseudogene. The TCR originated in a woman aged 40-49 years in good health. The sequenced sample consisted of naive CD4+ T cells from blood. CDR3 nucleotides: TGTGCCAGCAGCAACCACGGATGGGTGGGGGCACAGGAACGAGTTGAAGGCGAGCAGTACTTC. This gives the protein CASSNHGWVGAQERVEGEQYF.